A selection of T cell receptor beta chains follows, all from one sample in a study of blood T cell repertoires in COVID-19. Profiling relied on immunoSEQ multiplex PCR, and the TCRdb table lists in-frame clones only, not all of them. The data contain around 200,000 clones, 80% to 85% of them singletons. Sequenced material: peripheral blood. The receptors originated from a human donor with acute or convalescent COVID-19. The donor label of this sample is uncertain. CDR3s include the opening cysteine and the closing phenylalanine or tryptophan. A D gene is named only where the DNA matches it firmly. Size tells how often a clone was seen (once, few, many) or the class of an expanded clone, and some rows leave it out.

abundance	v_gene	d_gene	j_gene	CDR3nt	CDR3aa
.	TRBV15	TRBD1	TRBJ1-2	TGTGCCACCAGTCCCGGGACAGGGGTCGGCTACACCTTC	CATSPGTGVGYTF
.	TRBV7-6	.	TRBJ1-5	TGTGCCAGCAGCCTATATCATAGCAATCAGCCCCAGCATTTT	CASSLYHSNQPQHF
.	TRBV5-1	TRBD1	TRBJ1-5	TGCGCCAGCAGCTTAGAACAGGGGGGTAAAGGCCAGCATTTT	CASSLEQGGKGQHF
.	TRBV19	.	TRBJ1-5	TGTGCCAGTAGTATTCGGCCCCCGGGTGCTAGCAATCAGCCCCAGCATTTT	CASSIRPPGASNQPQHF
once	TRBV21-1	.	TRBJ1-6	TGTGCCAGCAGCAAAGAGCGACAGGGTTATAATTCACCCCTCCACTTT	CASSKERQGYNSPLHF
.	TRBV28	.	TRBJ1-6	TGTGCCATCCACGGGGGGGGAGGCAATTCACCCCTCCACTTT	CAIHGGGGNSPLHF
once	TRBV27	TRBD1	TRBJ2-3	TGTGCCAGCAGTCCCCGACAGGGGGCCGATACGCAGTATTTT	CASSPRQGADTQYF
.	TRBV11-2	.	TRBJ2-6	TGTGCCAGCAGCAGCGCGGACCGGGGGGCCTTCTCTGGGGCCAACGTCCTGACTTTC	CASSSADRGAFSGANVLTF
.	TRBV23-1	TRBD1	TRBJ1-1	TGCGCCAGCTCAGGGGGCGGGAGCACTGAAGCTTTCTTT	CASSGGGSTEAFF
.	TRBV9	.	TRBJ1-1	TGTGCCAGCAGCGTACTCCCCGGACAGTCGACCACTGAAGCTTTCTTT	CASSVLPGQSTTEAFF
few	TRBV5-4	.	TRBJ2-5	TGTGCCAGCAGCTTGGCTGGCACGCAAGAGACCCAGTACTTC	CASSLAGTQETQYF
.	TRBV29-1	.	TRBJ2-3	TGCAGCGTTGGGAGCGGCACAGATACGCAGTATTTT	CSVGSGTDTQYF
.	TRBV19	TRBD1	TRBJ1-5	TGTGCCAGTAGTATAGGTAGGGGGACAGGGGTGAATCAGCCCCAGCATTTT	CASSIGRGTGVNQPQHF
.	TRBV29-1	.	TRBJ1-1	TGCAGCGTTCGGCTTTCCCCGACAGGTTGGACTGAAGCTTTCTTT	CSVRLSPTGWTEAFF
.	TRBV30	.	TRBJ2-5	TGTGCCTGGAGTGTAAGGCGGGCGGCCAATTTGGGGGAGACCCAGTACTTC	CAWSVRRAANLGETQYF
once	TRBV5-8	.	TRBJ1-2	TGTGCCAGCAGCCCCACGGGATTTTTGGCCTATGGCTACACCTTC	CASSPTGFLAYGYTF
once	TRBV30	.	TRBJ1-6	TGTGCCTGGGGACAGAATAATTCACCCCTCCACTTT	CAWGQNNSPLHF
.	TRBV3-1/TRBV3-2	.	TRBJ1-2	TGTGCCAGCTCACGCAGTCAGTTCTATGGCTACACCTTC	CASSRSQFYGYTF
.	TRBV3-1/TRBV3-2	.	TRBJ1-6	TGTGCCAGCAGCCAAGAGGGGGCAGGTTTCAGTTCACCCCTCCACTTT	CASSQEGAGFSSPLHF
.	TRBV19	.	TRBJ1-1	TGTGCCAGTAGTAGCCACATGAACACTGAAGCTTTCTTT	CASSSHMNTEAFF
.	TRBV19	TRBD1	TRBJ2-3	TGTGCCAGTAGTATGGGACAGGTTAGCACAGATACGCAGTATTTT	CASSMGQVSTDTQYF
.	TRBV30	.	TRBJ1-1	TGTGCCTGGAGCGGGGACACTGAAGCTTTCTTT	CAWSGDTEAFF
.	TRBV21-1	.	TRBJ1-4	TGTGCCAGCAGCAAAGGTCCCAGGGGAAGTGAAAAACTGTTTTTT	CASSKGPRGSEKLFF
.	TRBV7-9	TRBD1	TRBJ1-1	TGTGCCAGCAGCTTAGCCAGGACAGGGGCAACTGAAGCTTTCTTT	CASSLARTGATEAFF
.	TRBV2	.	TRBJ2-5	TGTGCCAGCCTTGCGGGACTCGAAAAGAGGACCCAGTACTTC	CASLAGLEKRTQYF
.	TRBV27	TRBD2	TRBJ2-1	TGTGCCAGCAGTTTGAGGACTAGCGGGAGGGAAAATGAGCAGTTCTTC	CASSLRTSGRENEQFF
.	TRBV19	TRBD1	TRBJ1-2	TGTGCCAGTAGTATAATCGGACAGGGGACTGGCTATGGCTACACCTTC	CASSIIGQGTGYGYTF
.	TRBV9	.	TRBJ1-2	TGTGCCAGCAGCGGAGTCCGGGGGGACTATGGCTACACCTTC	CASSGVRGDYGYTF
.	TRBV11-2	TRBD2	TRBJ2-5	TGTGCCAGCAGCTTACGGGGTAGCGGGGTAGAGACCCAGTACTTC	CASSLRGSGVETQYF
.	TRBV4-1	.	TRBJ1-5	TGCGCCAGCAGCCCAGCGATTGGGACATCAGGAAATAGCAATCAGCCCCAGCATTTT	CASSPAIGTSGNSNQPQHF
.	TRBV9	TRBD1	TRBJ1-5	TGTGCCAGCAGCTCGGGTGGGGGGACAGGGACTAGCAATCAGCCCCAGCATTTT	CASSSGGGTGTSNQPQHF
.	TRBV19	.	TRBJ1-1	TGTGCCAGTAGTATAGAGGGCGGGGTCGGCACTGAAGCTTTCTTT	CASSIEGGVGTEAFF
.	TRBV19	TRBD1	TRBJ2-1	TGTGCCAGTAGTATAGGACAGGGGGTCTACAATGAGCAGTTCTTC	CASSIGQGVYNEQFF
.	TRBV19	.	TRBJ2-7	TGTGCCAGTACCATTCAAACCAGTCTCGAGCAGTACTTC	CASTIQTSLEQYF
.	TRBV6-2/TRBV6-3	.	TRBJ1-2	TGTGCCAGCAGCCAGGGACAAAGCTATGGCTACACCTTC	CASSQGQSYGYTF
.	TRBV5-4	TRBD2	TRBJ2-1	TGTGCCAGCAGCCTCGGCGGACGGCTACTAGCGGATCCCTACAATGAGCAGTTCTTC	CASSLGGRLLADPYNEQFF
.	TRBV30	TRBD1	TRBJ1-5	TGTGCCTGGAGTAGGGGGGACAGTAGCAATCAGCCCCAGCATTTT	CAWSRGDSSNQPQHF
.	TRBV15	TRBD2	TRBJ2-1	TGTGCCACCGCTAGAGCGGGGGGGTACAATGAGCAGTTCTTC	CATARAGGYNEQFF
.	TRBV6-5	.	TRBJ1-1	TGTGCCAGCAGAGGTCGGAGACTCACTGAAGCTTTCTTT	CASRGRRLTEAFF
.	TRBV5-1	.	TRBJ2-5	TGCGCCAGCAGCTTGGACAGTGGCCAAGAGACCCAGTACTTC	CASSLDSGQETQYF
.	TRBV30	.	TRBJ1-1	TGTGCCTGGAGCCGAGAACCTGAAGCTTTCTTT	CAWSREPEAFF
.	TRBV19	TRBD2	TRBJ2-7	TGTGCCACCCGGGGGGACCCCGCTGACGAGCAGTACTTC	CATRGDPADEQYF
.	TRBV5-6	TRBD2	TRBJ2-1	TGTGCCAGCAGCTTCTTAGCGGGAGGGCTTCGGGAGCAGTTCTTC	CASSFLAGGLREQFF
.	TRBV19	TRBD2	TRBJ2-2	TGTGCCAGTAGTACCGGACTAGCGGGGAACACCGGGGAGCTGTTTTTT	CASSTGLAGNTGELFF
many	TRBV2	TRBD1	TRBJ1-6	TGTGCCAGCCGTAATAGGGACAGGTCTGGAGCGGCCTATAATTCACCCCTCCACTTT	CASRNRDRSGAAYNSPLHF
.	TRBV4-1	TRBD1	TRBJ2-7	TGCGCCAGCAGCCAAGGCTCCGGGACAGGGTCCTACGAGCAGTACTTC	CASSQGSGTGSYEQYF
.	TRBV11-1	.	TRBJ2-3	TGTGCCAGCAGCCCGATTTTGGCCACAGATACGCAGTATTTT	CASSPILATDTQYF
few	TRBV11-3	.	TRBJ2-5	TGTGCCAGCCTACTCGGGGGTATCCAAGAGACCCAGTACTTC	CASLLGGIQETQYF